Listed below are T cell receptor beta chains from one sample, sequenced in a study of T cell responses to AZD1222 COVID-19 vaccine. Measured with immunoSEQ multiplex PCR; TCRdb has only the in-frame clones, and not every one. This sample carries about 120,000 clones, approximately 91% of them seen once, and the ten largest clones take roughly 4.5%. The source material was peripheral blood, sampled on day 0 of AZD1222 vaccination. These TCRs come from an adult in good health. Both conserved end residues are part of each CDR3. A D gene is named only where the DNA matches it firmly. Clone size, where shown, is once, few, many, or a class for clones that have expanded.

DNA: TGTGCCAGTAGTATCGCTCAGGTTGGGTCCTACGAGCAGTACTTC; CDR3: CASSIAQVGSYEQYF; size: NA; V: TRBV19; D: NA; J: TRBJ2-7
DNA: TGTGCCAGCAGCCAAGGGACCGGGCAGGTTAATGAAAAACTGTTTTTT; CDR3: CASSQGTGQVNEKLFF; size: NA; V: TRBV4-2; D: NA; J: TRBJ1-4
DNA: TGTGCCAGCAGCGCCCGGAGGGGAGAGGGGGAGACCCAGTACTTC; CDR3: CASSARRGEGETQYF; size: NA; V: TRBV5-4; D: NA; J: TRBJ2-5
DNA: TGTGCCAGCAGCTTAGCGGGACTAGCAGAACAAGAGACCCAGTACTTC; CDR3: CASSLAGLAEQETQYF; size: NA; V: TRBV7-2; D: TRBD2; J: TRBJ2-5
DNA: TGTGCCACCAGCAGAGATTTGGGACGGTTTAATTCACCCCTCCACTTT; CDR3: CATSRDLGRFNSPLHF; size: NA; V: TRBV15; D: NA; J: TRBJ1-6
DNA: TGTGCCAGCAGCCTTCCAGGGGGCGCAAAGGATGGCTACACCTTC; CDR3: CASSLPGGAKDGYTF; size: NA; V: TRBV3-1/TRBV3-2; D: TRBD1; J: TRBJ1-2
DNA: TGTGCCAGCAGTGAGACGAGGGTCCAGCCCCAGCATTTT; CDR3: CASSETRVQPQHF; size: NA; V: TRBV27; D: NA; J: TRBJ1-5
DNA: TGTGCTAGTGGTCCCCTAAAGACAGGGCGAGAGGGCACTGAAGCTTTCTTT; CDR3: CASGPLKTGREGTEAFF; size: NA; V: TRBV12-5; D: TRBD1; J: TRBJ1-1
DNA: TGCGCCAGCAGCTTGGCGCCGGTGGGGGATTGGGATCAATACTACGAGCAGTACTTC; CDR3: CASSLAPVGDWDQYYEQYF; size: few; V: TRBV5-1; D: NA; J: TRBJ2-7
DNA: TGTGCCAGCAGTTTATCAGGGCAGGGGAGGAATCAGCCCCAGCATTTT; CDR3: CASSLSGQGRNQPQHF; size: NA; V: TRBV27; D: NA; J: TRBJ1-5
DNA: TGTAGCGTTGATGTGGGGTCCCGGAACGAGCAGTACTTC; CDR3: CSVDVGSRNEQYF; size: NA; V: TRBV29-1; D: NA; J: TRBJ2-7
DNA: TGCGCCAGCAGCTTGGGCGGGTGGGAGACCCAGTACTTC; CDR3: CASSLGGWETQYF; size: few; V: TRBV5-1; D: NA; J: TRBJ2-5
DNA: TGTGCCAGCAGTTTAACATATATGAGACAGACCTACGAGCAGTACTTC; CDR3: CASSLTYMRQTYEQYF; size: NA; V: TRBV28; D: NA; J: TRBJ2-7
DNA: TGCGCCAGCAGCCAAGACCTCGATCAGCCCCAGCATTTT; CDR3: CASSQDLDQPQHF; size: once; V: TRBV4-3; D: NA; J: TRBJ1-5
DNA: TGTGCCAGCAGTACCCTCACCATAGGGGGTACGCAGTATTTT; CDR3: CASSTLTIGGTQYF; size: once; V: TRBV6-5; D: NA; J: TRBJ2-3
DNA: TGTGCCAGCAGCCGCTGGACAGGGAATTCACCCCTCCACTTT; CDR3: CASSRWTGNSPLHF; size: NA; V: TRBV5-4; D: TRBD1; J: TRBJ1-6
DNA: TGTGCCAGCAGCCGAAGACAGGGGGTTAATTCACCCCTCCACTTT; CDR3: CASSRRQGVNSPLHF; size: NA; V: TRBV3-1/TRBV3-2; D: TRBD1; J: TRBJ1-6
DNA: TGTGCCAGCAGCCAAGGGGATACTAGCGGGGGATCAGATACGCAGTATTTT; CDR3: CASSQGDTSGGSDTQYF; size: NA; V: TRBV3-1/TRBV3-2; D: TRBD2; J: TRBJ2-3
DNA: TGTGCCAGCAAGGGCGGGAACACCGGGGAGCTGTTTTTT; CDR3: CASKGGNTGELFF; size: NA; V: TRBV2; D: NA; J: TRBJ2-2
DNA: TGTGCCAGCAGCCTTCCACAGGGGGCACCCCTCTATGGCTACACCTTC; CDR3: CASSLPQGAPLYGYTF; size: NA; V: TRBV5-4; D: TRBD1; J: TRBJ1-2
DNA: TGTGCCAGCAGCTTAGAACCAGGGAACACTGAAGCTTTCTTT; CDR3: CASSLEPGNTEAFF; size: NA; V: TRBV7-2; D: NA; J: TRBJ1-1
DNA: TGCAGTGCTAGTTGGGGGCGCAAATTCTACGAGCAGTACTTC; CDR3: CSASWGRKFYEQYF; size: few; V: TRBV20-1; D: NA; J: TRBJ2-7
DNA: TGTGCCAGCAGCTATCTTGGCGGGGGTGGATACGAGCAGTACTTC; CDR3: CASSYLGGGGYEQYF; size: NA; V: TRBV7-2; D: TRBD2; J: TRBJ2-7
DNA: TGTGCCAGCAGTTTCACCGGGACAGGAGTTAATCAGCCCCAGCATTTT; CDR3: CASSFTGTGVNQPQHF; size: NA; V: TRBV6-5; D: TRBD1; J: TRBJ1-5
DNA: TGTGCCAGCTCACCACCTGGGGCCGGACTACCCCCTTACGAGCAGTACTTC; CDR3: CASSPPGAGLPPYEQYF; size: NA; V: TRBV18; D: NA; J: TRBJ2-7
DNA: TGTGCCAGCAGTTTACCGGGGTCCGGCGGCTACACCTTC; CDR3: CASSLPGSGGYTF; size: NA; V: TRBV27; D: NA; J: TRBJ1-2
DNA: TGTGCCAGTAAAGACAGGGTCACCGGGGAGCTGTTTTTT; CDR3: CASKDRVTGELFF; size: NA; V: TRBV19; D: TRBD1; J: TRBJ2-2
DNA: TGCAGCGTTGGTACAGTTTACAATGAGCAGTTCTTC; CDR3: CSVGTVYNEQFF; size: NA; V: TRBV29-1; D: NA; J: TRBJ2-1
DNA: TGTGCCAGCAGTGACTCTGGGACTAGCACAGATACGCAGTATTTT; CDR3: CASSDSGTSTDTQYF; size: NA; V: TRBV6-4; D: NA; J: TRBJ2-3
DNA: TGCGCCAGCAGCTTGGGAGGGGGCGGATTTTCTGACAACGAGCAGTTCTTC; CDR3: CASSLGGGGFSDNEQFF; size: NA; V: TRBV5-1; D: TRBD1; J: TRBJ2-1
DNA: TGTGCCAGCAGCTTAGCGCAACCGTTTTTACGGAGTTTGAACACTGAAGCTTTCTTT; CDR3: CASSLAQPFLRSLNTEAFF; size: NA; V: TRBV7-2; D: NA; J: TRBJ1-1
DNA: TGTGCCAGCAGTGAAAGGAGGTACAATGAAAAACTGTTTTTT; CDR3: CASSERRYNEKLFF; size: NA; V: TRBV2; D: NA; J: TRBJ1-4
DNA: TGCGCCAGCAGCCTGTGGACCCCCACCGGGGAGCTGTTTTTT; CDR3: CASSLWTPTGELFF; size: once; V: TRBV4-3; D: NA; J: TRBJ2-2
DNA: TGTGCCAGCAGTTTAAACCATGGCTACACCTTC; CDR3: CASSLNHGYTF; size: NA; V: TRBV6-2/TRBV6-3; D: NA; J: TRBJ1-2
DNA: TGTGCCAGCAGCCCGGGACGGAACACTGAAGCTTTCTTT; CDR3: CASSPGRNTEAFF; size: NA; V: TRBV11-3; D: NA; J: TRBJ1-1
DNA: TGTGCCAGCAGCAAAGCGGGGAGGACTATTAACGAGCAGTACTTC; CDR3: CASSKAGRTINEQYF; size: NA; V: TRBV21-1; D: NA; J: TRBJ2-7
DNA: TGTGCCAGCAGTAATGCTCAATCCCAGTACTTC; CDR3: CASSNAQSQYF; size: NA; V: TRBV12-3/TRBV12-4; D: NA; J: TRBJ2-5
DNA: TGTGCCAGCAGTGGGGGACAGCGGGTCGGAACAGATACGCAGTATTTT; CDR3: CASSGGQRVGTDTQYF; size: NA; V: TRBV6-2/TRBV6-3; D: NA; J: TRBJ2-3
DNA: TGTGCCAGCAGTGAAGCGGCGGGGAATGGAAACACCATATATTTT; CDR3: CASSEAAGNGNTIYF; size: once; V: TRBV6-1; D: NA; J: TRBJ1-3
DNA: TGTGCCAGCAGCCGAATCACGCAGGGGGCAGGTGAAAAACTGTTTTTT; CDR3: CASSRITQGAGEKLFF; size: NA; V: TRBV5-4; D: TRBD1; J: TRBJ1-4
DNA: TGTGCCAGCAGTTTATCTGGGAACTATGGCTACACCTTC; CDR3: CASSLSGNYGYTF; size: once; V: TRBV12-3/TRBV12-4; D: NA; J: TRBJ1-2
DNA: TGTGCCAGCAACACAGGGCTTTGGAACACTGAAGCTTTCTTT; CDR3: CASNTGLWNTEAFF; size: few; V: TRBV27; D: NA; J: TRBJ1-1
DNA: TGCGCCAGCAGCTTGGGACAGGGTGACTTACGGGAAAAACTGTTTTTT; CDR3: CASSLGQGDLREKLFF; size: NA; V: TRBV5-1; D: TRBD1; J: TRBJ1-4
DNA: TGTGCCAGCAGCCCCTTGGCGGGGGCTACAGATACGCAGTATTTT; CDR3: CASSPLAGATDTQYF; size: NA; V: TRBV7-9; D: NA; J: TRBJ2-3
DNA: TGTGCCAGCAGTCCAATCCCGCCTAGTGGCGGGGGGTTCGACGAGCAGTACTTC; CDR3: CASSPIPPSGGGFDEQYF; size: NA; V: TRBV28; D: TRBD2; J: TRBJ2-7
DNA: TGTGCCACCAGCGTATCGCTCGCGTCAGGCCAAGAGACCCAGTACTTC; CDR3: CATSVSLASGQETQYF; size: NA; V: TRBV15; D: NA; J: TRBJ2-5
DNA: TGTGCCAGCAGCTTAGGGCGGGGGGGATCTACCTCCTACGAGCAGTACTTC; CDR3: CASSLGRGGSTSYEQYF; size: few; V: TRBV7-2; D: TRBD2; J: TRBJ2-7
DNA: TGCGCCAGCAGCTTGGTAACTGGGAATTCAGGTTCACCCCTCCACTTT; CDR3: CASSLVTGNSGSPLHF; size: NA; V: TRBV5-1; D: NA; J: TRBJ1-6
DNA: TGTGCCATCAGTGAGGGAGGGAACGGGTCCCTCCACTTT; CDR3: CAISEGGNGSLHF; size: NA; V: TRBV10-3; D: NA; J: TRBJ1-6